A single sample gave rise to the 13 T cell receptor beta chains below, sequenced in a study of PD-1 blockade in mismatch repair-deficient tumors. Assay: immunoSEQ multiplex PCR; the TCRdb copy retains only in-frame clones and omits some. The sample holds some 120,000 clones, 85% to 90% seen once. Here the sequenced sample was peripheral blood, taken just over 70 weeks after starting pembrolizumab. The source is an adult with mismatch repair-deficient cancer.

The chain is built from TRBV5-6 and TRBJ2-3; tentative D call: TRBD2 (5 bases). The germline V gene has CDR1 SGHDT and CDR2 YYEEEE. The CDR3 is 18 residues long. V gave up 0 bases and J gave up 7 bases, with 24 bases separating them. The CDR3: CASSLGPLVRPTRYTQYF. The CDR3 nucleotides are TGTGCCAGCAGCTTGGGACCACTAGTAAGACCGACTCGTTATACGCAGTATTTT.

V is TRBV13 and J is TRBJ2-7; D is perhaps TRBD1 or TRBD2 (5 bases each). The CDR3 loop spans 14 amino acids. Looked up from germline, CDR1 is PRHDT and CDR2 is FYEKMQ (reference sequence). V lost 4 bases and J 4 bases, leaving 14 bases between the germline ends. CDR3 DNA sequence: TGTGCCAGCAGCTCCGGGGCAAATAATTACGAGCAGTACTTC. Encoded protein: CASSSGANNYEQYF.

This chain joins TRBV7-2 and TRBJ2-3; D unresolved. CDR3 length: 16 residues. The ends were cut back, 1 base at V and 0 bases at J, with 11 bases in the middle. Germline CDR1 and CDR2: SGHTA and FQGNSA. DNA for the CDR3: TGTGCCAGCAGCTTAGAGGTGGCCTCGAGCACAGATACGCAGTATTTT. Its translation is CASSLEVASSTDTQYF.

The genes are TRBV13 and TRBJ2-7; 14 bases are a match to TRBD2. The CDR3 extends over 17 amino acids. Germline CDR1 reads PRHDT; CDR2 reads FYEKMQ (reference sequence). V gave up 3 bases and J gave up 9 bases; unmatched junction bases: 13. The chain's CDR3 is CASSFWGEGLAGVRQYF. The CDR3 DNA reads as TGTGCCAGCAGCTTTTGGGGAGAGGGACTAGCGGGAGTTCGGCAGTACTTC.

The chain combines TRBV19 with TRBJ2-2; 10 bases are shared with TRBD2. V shed 5 bases, J shed 1 base, and the junction held 4 bases outside the gene matches. CDR1 is LNHDA, CDR2 SQIVND, per germline (reference sequence). This CDR3 comprises 16 residues. The CDR3 loop is CASSEGLALNTGELFF. For the CDR3, the DNA is TGTGCCAGTAGTGAGGGACTAGCGCTGAACACCGGGGAGCTGTTTTTT.

The chain links TRBV2 to TRBJ2-2; the D is unclear. Germline V gene sequence: CDR1 SNHLY, CDR2 FYNNEI. The CDR3 spans 14 residues. Trimming cost V 8 bases and J 2 bases, with 12 bases left between them. CDR3 bases: TGTGCCAGCTACCTACTGCGAAACACCGGGGAGCTGTTTTTT. It is translated as CASYLLRNTGELFF.

This rearrangement joins TRBV28 to TRBJ1-1; the D is unclear. CDR1 and CDR2 from the germline V gene are MDHEN and SYDVKM. Trimming shortened V by 1 base and J by 4 bases, and 10 bases separated the two germline ends. This CDR3 region has 14 residues. The CDR3 region has the DNA TGTGCCAGCAGTTTATTAGGCCGACCCACTGAAGCTTTCTTT. This encodes CASSLLGRPTEAFF.

Of note for this clone: An end of the junction differs from the germline gene, which may be a read error. The J gene is TRBJ2-7, the V gene TRBV5-6; D is possibly TRBD1 (6 bases). CDR3 length: 14 residues. CDR1 is SGHDT and CDR2 is YYEEEE in the germline V gene. The chain's CDR3 is CASGFTGSPYEQYF. DNA for the CDR3: TGTGCCAGCGGCTTCACAGGGAGCCCCTACGAGCAGTACTTC.

The chain is built from TRBV7-6 and TRBJ2-1, with 7 bases fitting TRBD1. The V segment lost 5 bases and the J segment 1 base; nucleotides outside the gene matches: 8. The germline V gene has CDR1 SGHVS and CDR2 FNYEAQ. This CDR3 is 16 amino acids long. The CDR3 DNA reads TGTGCCAGCAGCCCGCCCGGGACAGTATCCTACAATGAGCAGTTCTTC. This translates into CASSPPGTVSYNEQFF.

The rearrangement uses TRBV10-1 and TRBJ2-7; TRBD2 might be the D (6 bases). CDR3 length equals 14 residues. Germline assignment: CDR1 WNHNN and CDR2 SYGVQD (reference sequence). Trimming removed 5 bases at V and 0 bases at J, with 11 bases between. CDR3 coding DNA: TGCGCCAGCAGTAGGAGGGAATGCTCCTACGAGCAGTACTTC. Amino acid sequence: CASSRRECSYEQYF.

The gene calls are TRBV7-9 and TRBJ1-4, with a weak D call TRBD1 (5 bases). Trimming took 6 bases from V and 3 from J, leaving 11 bases between them. The CDR3 runs 14 residues. CDR1 SEHNR and CDR2 FQNEAQ come from the germline V gene (reference sequence). The CDR3 is CASSLGQANEKLFF. CDR3 sequence (DNA): TGTGCCAGCAGTTTGGGGCAGGCTAATGAAAAACTGTTTTTT.

This clone was counted a few times. This chain links TRBV27 with TRBJ1-2, with D possibly matching TRBD1 (6 bases). V gave up 5 bases and J gave up 2 bases, with 9 bases separating them. Germline V CDR1 and CDR2: MNHEY, SMNVEV (reference sequence). CDR3 length equals 13 residues. CDR3: CASSPDRNYGYTF. CDR3 nucleotides: TGTGCCAGCAGTCCCGACAGGAACTATGGCTACACCTTC.

This clone showed up just a few times. The J gene is TRBJ2-7, the V gene TRBV5-1; maybe TRBD2 (6 bases). The CDR3 extends over 13 amino acids. Looked up from germline, CDR1 is SGHRS and CDR2 is YFSETQ. V was shortened by 4 bases and J by 7 bases, with 15 bases between the two germline ends. CDR3 amino acids: CASSPPGAEEQYF. Here the CDR3 DNA reads TGCGCCAGCAGCCCCCCGGGAGCGGAAGAGCAGTACTTC. Complete variable domain (other parts from reference TRBV5-1 and TRBJ2-7): KAGVTQTPRYLIKTRGQQVTLSCSPISGHRSVSWYQQTPGQGLQFLFEYFSETQRNKGNFPGRFSGRQFSNSRSEMNVSTLELGDSALYLCASSPPGAEEQYFGPGTRLTVT.